This T cell receptor beta chain was profiled in a study of OX40 agonist ivuxolimab in advanced cancers. Overall study context: Patients treated during dose escalation were battling hepatocellular carcinoma, melanoma, renal cell or head and neck cancer.

Systemic immunosuppression or a history of autoimmune disease excluded patients. The sample holds one count of this clone. Its antigen remains unidentified. Data came from immunoSEQ multiplex PCR; TCRdb stores just in-frame clones and leaves some out. The repertoire holds 30,000 to 45,000 clones, approximately 86% seen once, with around 2% in the top ten. Study-level findings and limits: Normalized expansion of T-cell clones was also low for some nonresponders.

The sequencing used CD4+ or CD8+ T cells sorted from blood, collected in a trial of the OX40 agonist ivuxolimab. The source is an adult with an advanced solid tumor such as melanoma, head and neck, liver or kidney cancer.

In DNA, the CDR3 is TGCGCCAGCAGTCCCGGGGTGAGAGATTACGAGCAGTACTTC. Translated: CASSPGVRDYEQYF. The gene calls are TRBV5-1 and TRBJ2-7; TRBD2 is a possible D gene (5 bases). With 5 bases removed from V and 4 bases from J, the gap between germline ends came to 16 bases. Looked up from germline, CDR1 is SGHRS and CDR2 is YFSETQ. The CDR3 has 14 residues.